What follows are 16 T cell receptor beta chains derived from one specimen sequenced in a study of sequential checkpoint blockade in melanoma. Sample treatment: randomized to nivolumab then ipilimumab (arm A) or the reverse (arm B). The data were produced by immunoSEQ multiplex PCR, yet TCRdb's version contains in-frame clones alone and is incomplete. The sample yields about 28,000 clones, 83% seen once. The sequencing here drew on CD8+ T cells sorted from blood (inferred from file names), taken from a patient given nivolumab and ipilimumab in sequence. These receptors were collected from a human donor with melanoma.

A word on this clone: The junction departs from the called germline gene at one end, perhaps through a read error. The CDR3 reads CASSSAGGRDEQYF. DNA for the CDR3: TGTGCCAGCAGTTCAGCGGGGGGGCGGGACGAGCAGTACTTC. V and J are TRBV7-1 and TRBJ2-7; TRBD2 aligns across 10 bases. TRBV7-1 is recorded as an ORF, its role being uncertain. The CDR3 is 14 residues long.

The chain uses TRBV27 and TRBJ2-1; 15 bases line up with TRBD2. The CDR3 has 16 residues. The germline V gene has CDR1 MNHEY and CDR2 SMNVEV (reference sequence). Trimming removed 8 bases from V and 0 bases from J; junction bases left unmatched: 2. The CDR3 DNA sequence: TGTGCCAGCCGGACTAGCGGGAGGGACTCCTACAATGAGCAGTTCTTC. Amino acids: CASRTSGRDSYNEQFF.

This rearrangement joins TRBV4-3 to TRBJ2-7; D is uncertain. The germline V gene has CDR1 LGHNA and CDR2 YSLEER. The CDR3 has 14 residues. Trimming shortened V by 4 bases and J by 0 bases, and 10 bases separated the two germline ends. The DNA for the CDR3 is TGCGCCAGCAGCCCTAGTATAAGCTCCTACGAGCAGTACTTC. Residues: CASSPSISSYEQYF.

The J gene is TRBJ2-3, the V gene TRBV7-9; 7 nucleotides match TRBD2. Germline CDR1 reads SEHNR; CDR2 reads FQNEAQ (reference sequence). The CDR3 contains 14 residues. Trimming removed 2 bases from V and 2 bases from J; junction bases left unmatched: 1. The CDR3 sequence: CASSLSGDTDTQYF. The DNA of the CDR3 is TGTGCCAGCAGCTTAAGCGGGGACACAGATACGCAGTATTTT.

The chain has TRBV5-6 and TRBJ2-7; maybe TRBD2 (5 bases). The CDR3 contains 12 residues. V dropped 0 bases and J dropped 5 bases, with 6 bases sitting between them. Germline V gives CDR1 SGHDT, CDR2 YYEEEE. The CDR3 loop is CASSLGTHEQYF. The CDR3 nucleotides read TGTGCCAGCAGCTTGGGGACTCACGAGCAGTACTTC.

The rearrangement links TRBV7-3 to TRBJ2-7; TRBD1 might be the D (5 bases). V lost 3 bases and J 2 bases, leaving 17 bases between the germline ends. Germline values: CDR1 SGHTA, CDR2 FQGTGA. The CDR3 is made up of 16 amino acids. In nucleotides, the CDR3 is TGTGCCAGCAGCTTTGACTTAGAGACAGCTACCTACGAGCAGTACTTC. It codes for CASSFDLETATYEQYF.

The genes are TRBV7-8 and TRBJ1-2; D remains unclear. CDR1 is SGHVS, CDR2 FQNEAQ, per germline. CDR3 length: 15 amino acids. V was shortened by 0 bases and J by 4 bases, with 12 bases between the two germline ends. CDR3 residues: CASSLAGGRGYGYTF. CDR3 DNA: TGTGCCAGCAGCTTAGCGGGCGGGCGGGGCTATGGCTACACCTTC.

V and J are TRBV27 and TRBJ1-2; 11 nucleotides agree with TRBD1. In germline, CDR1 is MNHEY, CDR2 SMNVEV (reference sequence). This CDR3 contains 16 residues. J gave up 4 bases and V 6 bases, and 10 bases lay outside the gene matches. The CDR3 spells CASRGQGATNFYGYTF. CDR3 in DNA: TGTGCCAGCAGAGGACAGGGGGCGACCAACTTCTATGGCTACACCTTC.

DNA of the CDR3: TGTGCCAGCAGGCTAGCGGGGGATTACAATGAGCAGTTCTTC. Its translation is CASRLAGDYNEQFF. V gene TRBV27 combines with J gene TRBJ2-1; 10 nucleotides align to TRBD2. V dropped 6 bases and J dropped 4; count of bases not matched to a gene: 3. Germline V gives CDR1 MNHEY, CDR2 SMNVEV (reference sequence). The CDR3 totals 14 residues.

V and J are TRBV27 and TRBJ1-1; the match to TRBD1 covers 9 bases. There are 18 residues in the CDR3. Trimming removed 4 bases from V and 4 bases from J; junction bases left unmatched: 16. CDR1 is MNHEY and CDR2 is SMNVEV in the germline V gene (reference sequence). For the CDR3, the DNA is TGTGCCAGCAGTTCGCTTTTGTTAGGACAGGGGTTGAGCACTGAAGCTTTCTTT. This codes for CASSSLLLGQGLSTEAFF.

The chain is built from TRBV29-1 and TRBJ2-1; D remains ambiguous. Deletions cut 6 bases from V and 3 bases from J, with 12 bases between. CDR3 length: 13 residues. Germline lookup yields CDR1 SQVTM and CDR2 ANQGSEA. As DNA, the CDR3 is TGCAGCGTCGTAAATACTGTCTACAATGAGCAGTTCTTC. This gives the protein CSVVNTVYNEQFF.

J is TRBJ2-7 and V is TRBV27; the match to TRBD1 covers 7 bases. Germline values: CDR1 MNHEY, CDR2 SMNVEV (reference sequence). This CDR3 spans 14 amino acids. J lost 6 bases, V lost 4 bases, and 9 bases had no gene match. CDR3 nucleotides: TGTGCCAGCAGTTACGGGACAGACCCTGGCGAGCAGTACTTC. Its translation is CASSYGTDPGEQYF.

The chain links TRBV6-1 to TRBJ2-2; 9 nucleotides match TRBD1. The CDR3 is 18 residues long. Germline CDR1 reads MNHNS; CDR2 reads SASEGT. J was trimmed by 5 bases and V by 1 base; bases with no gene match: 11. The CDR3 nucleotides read TGTGCCAGCAGTGAAGAGGGACAGGGTTTCATAGGGACCGGGGAGCTGTTTTTT. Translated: CASSEEGQGFIGTGELFF.

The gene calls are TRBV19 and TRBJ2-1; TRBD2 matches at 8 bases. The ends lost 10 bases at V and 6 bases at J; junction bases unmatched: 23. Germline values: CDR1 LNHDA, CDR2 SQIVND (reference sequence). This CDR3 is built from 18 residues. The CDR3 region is CATTKGWIAGPDGNEQFF. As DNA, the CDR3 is TGTGCCACCACAAAAGGGTGGATAGCGGGACCTGATGGCAATGAGCAGTTCTTC.

CDR3 nucleotide sequence: TGTGCCAGCAGTGATAGTTCGGCCGGGGAGCTGTTTTTT. This sequence encodes CASSDSSAGELFF. V gene TRBV6-4 combines with J gene TRBJ2-2; D is unclear. The CDR3 is 13 residues long. The ends were cut back, 3 bases at V and 6 bases at J, with 8 bases in the middle. Germline V gene lookup returns CDR1 MRHNA and CDR2 SNTAGT.

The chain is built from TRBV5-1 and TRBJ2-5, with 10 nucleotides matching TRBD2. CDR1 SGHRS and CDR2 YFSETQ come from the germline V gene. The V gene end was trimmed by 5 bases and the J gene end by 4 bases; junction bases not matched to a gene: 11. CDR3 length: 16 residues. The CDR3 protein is CASRPPSGRGRETQYF. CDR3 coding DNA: TGCGCCAGCAGACCCCCAAGCGGGAGGGGGCGAGAGACCCAGTACTTC.